This T cell receptor (beta chain) emerged from a study of Ad26.COV2.S vaccination and SARS-CoV-2 variants. Study context: A COV1001 Ad26.COV2.S trial-arm participant provided the sample. In the study, Ad26.COV2.S was injected intramuscularly once, or twice 56 days apart.

Study-level points and caveats: Individuals receiving vaccine had higher spike-specific TCR breadth than placebo recipients did.

As concerns this clone: Its antigen is unidentified.

The assay was immunoSEQ multiplex PCR, and TCRdb's table has in-frame clones only and misses some. Counted here are 350,000 to 450,000 clones, 92% occurring once; the ten biggest clones make up about 1.6%. The germline gives CDR1 MNHEY, CDR2 SVGAGI. CDR3 length equals 16 residues. With V trimmed by 2 bases and J by 1 base, 7 bases remained unmatched. Noted treatment: roughly 18 received Ad26.COV2.S at low or high dose, single or two shots; roughly five received placebo; per-sample allocation not given. Each sample was drawn 63 days after the first injection (of vaccine or placebo). J is TRBJ2-5 and V is TRBV6-5; TRBD1 matches at 7 bases. This receptor was obtained from a person between 18 and 65 years old who received the Ad26.COV2.S COVID-19 vaccine or a placebo. Sequenced here: peripheral blood, sampled in a trial of Ad26.COV2.S vaccine versus placebo. CDR3: CASSYLDGTAQETQYF. CDR3 nucleotide sequence: TGTGCCAGCAGTTACCTGGACGGGACAGCCCAAGAGACCCAGTACTTC.